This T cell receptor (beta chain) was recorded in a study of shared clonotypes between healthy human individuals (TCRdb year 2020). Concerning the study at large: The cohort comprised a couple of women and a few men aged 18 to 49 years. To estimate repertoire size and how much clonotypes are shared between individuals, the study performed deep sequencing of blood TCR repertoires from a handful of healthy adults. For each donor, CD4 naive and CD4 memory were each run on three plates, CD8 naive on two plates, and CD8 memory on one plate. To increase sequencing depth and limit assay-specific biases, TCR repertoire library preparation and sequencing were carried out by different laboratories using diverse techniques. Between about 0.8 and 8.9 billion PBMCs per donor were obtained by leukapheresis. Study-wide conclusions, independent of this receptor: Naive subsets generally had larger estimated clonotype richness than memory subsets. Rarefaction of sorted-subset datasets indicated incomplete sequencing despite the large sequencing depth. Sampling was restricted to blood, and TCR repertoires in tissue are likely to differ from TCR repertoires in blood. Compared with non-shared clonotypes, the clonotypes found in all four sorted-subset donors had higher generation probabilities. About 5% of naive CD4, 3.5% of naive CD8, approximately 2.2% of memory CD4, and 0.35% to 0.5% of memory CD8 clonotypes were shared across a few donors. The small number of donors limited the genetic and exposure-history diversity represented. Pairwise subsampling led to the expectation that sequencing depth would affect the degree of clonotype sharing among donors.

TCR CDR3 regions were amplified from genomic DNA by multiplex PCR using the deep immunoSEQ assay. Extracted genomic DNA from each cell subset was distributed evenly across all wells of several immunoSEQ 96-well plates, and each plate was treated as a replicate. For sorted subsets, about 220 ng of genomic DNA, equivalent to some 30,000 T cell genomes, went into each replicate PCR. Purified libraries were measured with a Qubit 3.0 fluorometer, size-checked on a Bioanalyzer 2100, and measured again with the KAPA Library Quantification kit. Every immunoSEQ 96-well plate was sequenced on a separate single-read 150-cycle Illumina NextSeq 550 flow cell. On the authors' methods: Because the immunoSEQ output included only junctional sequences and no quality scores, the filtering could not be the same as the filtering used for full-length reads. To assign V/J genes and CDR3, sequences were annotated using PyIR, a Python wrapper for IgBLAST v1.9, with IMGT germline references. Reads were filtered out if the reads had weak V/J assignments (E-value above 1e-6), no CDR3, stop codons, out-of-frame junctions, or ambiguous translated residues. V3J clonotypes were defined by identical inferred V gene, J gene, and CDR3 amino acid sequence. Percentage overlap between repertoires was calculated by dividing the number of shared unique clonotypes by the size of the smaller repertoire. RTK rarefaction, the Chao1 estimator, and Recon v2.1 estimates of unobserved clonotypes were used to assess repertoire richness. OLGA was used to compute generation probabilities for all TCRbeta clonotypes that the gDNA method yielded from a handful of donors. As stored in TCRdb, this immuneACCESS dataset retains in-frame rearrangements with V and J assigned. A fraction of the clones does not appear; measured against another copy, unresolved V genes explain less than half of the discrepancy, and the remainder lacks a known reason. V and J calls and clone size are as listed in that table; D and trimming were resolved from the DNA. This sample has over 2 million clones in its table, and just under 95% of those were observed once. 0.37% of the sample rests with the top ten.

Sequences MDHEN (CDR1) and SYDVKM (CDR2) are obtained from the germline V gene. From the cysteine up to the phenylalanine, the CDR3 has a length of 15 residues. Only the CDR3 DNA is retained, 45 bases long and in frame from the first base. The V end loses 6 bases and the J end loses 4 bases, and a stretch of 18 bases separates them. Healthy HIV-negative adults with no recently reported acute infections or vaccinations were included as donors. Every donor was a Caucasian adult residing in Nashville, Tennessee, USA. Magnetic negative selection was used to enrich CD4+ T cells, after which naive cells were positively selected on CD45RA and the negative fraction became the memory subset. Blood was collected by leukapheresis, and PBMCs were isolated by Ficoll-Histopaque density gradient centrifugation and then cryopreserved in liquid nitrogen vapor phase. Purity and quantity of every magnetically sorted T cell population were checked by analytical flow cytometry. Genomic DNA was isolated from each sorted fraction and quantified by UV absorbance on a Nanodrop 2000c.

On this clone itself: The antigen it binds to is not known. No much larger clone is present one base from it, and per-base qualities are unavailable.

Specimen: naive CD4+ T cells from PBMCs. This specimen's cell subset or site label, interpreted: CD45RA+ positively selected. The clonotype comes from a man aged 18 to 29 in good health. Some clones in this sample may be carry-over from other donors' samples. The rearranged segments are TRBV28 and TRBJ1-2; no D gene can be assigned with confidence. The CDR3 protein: CASSSRAGVPYGYTF. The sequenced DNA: TGTGCCAGCAGCTCAAGGGCGGGTGTTCCCTATGGCTACACCTTC.